Listed here are 8 T cell receptor beta chains from one sample, sequenced in a study of blood T cell repertoires in COVID-19. TCRdb's table, derived via immunoSEQ multiplex PCR, lists solely in-frame clones and lacks some. Here the sample spans roughly 130,000 clones, about 86% being singletons. The sequenced material came from peripheral blood. All receptors derive from a woman aged 50 to 65 with acute or convalescent COVID-19.

This clone was observed a single time. The genes are TRBV28 and TRBJ2-2, with 7 nucleotides matching TRBD1. Germline lookup yields CDR1 MDHEN and CDR2 SYDVKM. This CDR3 has 16 residues. Unmatched junction bases numbered 7, after V lost 5 bases and J lost 1 base. This CDR3 reads CASSIPRTGNTGELFF. In DNA, the CDR3 is TGTGCCAGCAGTATACCTCGGACAGGGAACACCGGGGAGCTGTTTTTT.

The rearrangement uses TRBV7-9 and TRBJ2-1, with TRBD2 matching 9 bases. J was trimmed by 15 bases and V by 5 bases; bases with no gene match: 11. CDR1 is SEHNR and CDR2 is FQNEAQ in the germline V gene (reference sequence). This CDR3 has 13 amino acids. This CDR3 reads CASSPLRGGALFF. For the CDR3, the DNA is TGTGCCAGCAGCCCCCTCCGCGGGGGGGCCCTGTTCTTC.

This clone appeared once. This chain uses TRBV3-1 (or the pseudogene TRBV3-2) with TRBJ1-1; weak D call: TRBD1 (5 bases). CDR3 length: 15 residues. Trimming removed 1 base at V and 1 base at J, with 10 bases between. Per the germline V gene, CDR1 is LGHDT and CDR2 is YNNKEL (reference sequence). Here the CDR3 reads CASSQVGGGNTEAFF. The DNA for the CDR3 is TGTGCCAGCAGCCAAGTTGGGGGAGGGAACACTGAAGCTTTCTTT.

V gene TRBV2 combines with J gene TRBJ1-1; 7 positions agree with TRBD1. Germline V CDR1 and CDR2: SNHLY, FYNNEI. The CDR3 is 17 residues long. Unmatched junction bases numbered 11, after V lost 4 bases and J lost 0 bases. The CDR3 sequence: CASSGGGWVRMNTEAFF. The CDR3, as DNA: TGTGCCAGCAGTGGAGGGGGCTGGGTGAGGATGAACACTGAAGCTTTCTTT.

The chain joins TRBV9 to TRBJ1-5; 12 bases are a match to TRBD1. The CDR3 sequence is 17 residues long. CDR1 and CDR2 (germline): SGDLS, YYNGEE. The V gene end was trimmed by 2 bases and the J gene end by 0 bases; junction bases not matched to a gene: 3. The CDR3 region is CASSVGTGGFSNQPQHF. Written as DNA, the CDR3 is TGTGCCAGCAGCGTGGGGACAGGGGGCTTTAGCAATCAGCCCCAGCATTTT. Supplemented by reference TRBV9 and TRBJ1-5, the full variable domain reads DSGVTQTPKHLITATGQRVTLRCSPRSGDLSVYWYQQSLDQGLQFLIQYYNGEERAKGNILERFSAQQFPDLHSELNLSSLELGDSALYFCASSVGTGGFSNQPQHFGDGTRLSIL.

CDR3 nucleotides: TGTGCCAGCAGACCCCAGGGGGCTCGGACAGATACGCAGTATTTT. Amino acids: CASRPQGARTDTQYF. The rearrangement joins TRBV6-5 to TRBJ2-3; 8 bases agree with TRBD1. There are 15 residues in the CDR3. V trimming: 6 bases; J trimming: 3 bases; junction bases outside the gene matches: 8. Per germline, CDR1 MNHEY and CDR2 SVGAGI.

This clone has just a few counts. The chain uses TRBV2 and TRBJ2-3; TRBD1 aligns across 8 bases. The germline V gene has CDR1 SNHLY and CDR2 FYNNEI. Trimming at V came to 5 bases and at J to 4 bases, leaving 11 bases not matched to a gene. This CDR3 contains 16 residues. The CDR3 protein is CASSLQGALNPDTQYF. In DNA form, the CDR3 reads TGTGCCAGCAGTTTGCAGGGGGCGCTCAACCCAGATACGCAGTATTTT.

The V and J genes are TRBV3-1 (or the pseudogene TRBV3-2) and TRBJ2-1; D ambiguous. The germline CDR1 and CDR2 sequences are LGHDT and YNNKEL (reference sequence). V lost 5 bases and J 7 bases, leaving 18 bases between the germline ends. CDR3 length: 15 amino acids. As DNA, the CDR3 is TGTGCCAGCAGCGTCAGACCGCGTGACGGGAATGAGCAGTTCTTC. This codes for CASSVRPRDGNEQFF.